This T cell receptor (beta chain) was documented in a study of cytomegalovirus exposure and HLA in healthy donors. Study background: An analysis done earlier identified 117 million unique TCR beta sequences from about 179 million T cells. Broader study findings: Likely technical artifact: a cluster of highly shared sequence variants.

The PCR was carried out with 60 Vbeta primers and 13 Jbeta primers. Assay used: immunoSEQ multiplex PCR; TCRdb lists only in-frame clones, some missing. Counted here are under 250,000 clones, over 75% occurring once; the ten biggest clones make up 2% to 2.5%. As concerns this clone: What it binds is not known.

After removal of 6 bases from V and 1 base from J, the junction contained 10 bases not matched to a gene. The germline V gene encodes CDR1 MDHEN and CDR2 SYDVKM. There are 17 residues in the CDR3. The material sequenced was PBMCs. This TCR derives from a woman in her 50s in good health and CMV-seronegative. This chain connects TRBV28 to TRBJ1-5; 9 bases agree with TRBD1. The CDR3 reads CASRGGQGPWSNQPQHF. DNA of the CDR3: TGTGCCAGCAGGGGCGGACAGGGGCCGTGGAGCAATCAGCCCCAGCATTTT. Full variable domain (rest looked up from reference TRBV28 and TRBJ1-5): DVKVTQSSRYLVKRTGEKVFLECVQDMDHENMFWYRQDPGLGLRLIYFSYDVKMKEKGDIPEGYSVSREKKERFSLILESASTNQTSMYLCASRGGQGPWSNQPQHFGDGTRLSIL.